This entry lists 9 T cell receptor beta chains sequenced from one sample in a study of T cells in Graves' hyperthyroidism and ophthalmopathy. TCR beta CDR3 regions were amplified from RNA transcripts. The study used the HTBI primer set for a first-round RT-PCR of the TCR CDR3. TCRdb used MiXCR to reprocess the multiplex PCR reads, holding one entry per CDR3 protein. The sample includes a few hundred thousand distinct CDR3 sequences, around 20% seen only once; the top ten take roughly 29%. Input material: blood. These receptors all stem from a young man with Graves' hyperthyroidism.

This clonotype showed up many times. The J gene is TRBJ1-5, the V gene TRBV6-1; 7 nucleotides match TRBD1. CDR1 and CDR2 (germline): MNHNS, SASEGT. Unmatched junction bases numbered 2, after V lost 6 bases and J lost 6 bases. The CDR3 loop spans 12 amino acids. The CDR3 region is CASSTGVQPQHF. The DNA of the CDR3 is TGTGCCAGCAGCACAGGGGTTCAGCCCCAGCATTTT.

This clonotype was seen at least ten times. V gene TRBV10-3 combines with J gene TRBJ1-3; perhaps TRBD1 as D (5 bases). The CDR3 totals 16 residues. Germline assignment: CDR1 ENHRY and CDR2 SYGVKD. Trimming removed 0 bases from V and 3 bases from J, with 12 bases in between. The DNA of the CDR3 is TGTGCCATCAGTGAGTCGTCGGGGCTCGGTGGAAACACCATATATTTT. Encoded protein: CAISESSGLGGNTIYF.

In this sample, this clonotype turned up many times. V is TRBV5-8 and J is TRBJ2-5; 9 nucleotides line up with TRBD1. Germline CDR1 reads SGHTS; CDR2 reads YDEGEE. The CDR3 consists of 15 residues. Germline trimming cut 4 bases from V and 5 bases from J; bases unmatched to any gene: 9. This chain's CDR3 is CASSTLGQGGETQYF. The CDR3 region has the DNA TGTGCCAGCAGCACTCTGGGACAGGGAGGTGAGACCCAGTACTTC.

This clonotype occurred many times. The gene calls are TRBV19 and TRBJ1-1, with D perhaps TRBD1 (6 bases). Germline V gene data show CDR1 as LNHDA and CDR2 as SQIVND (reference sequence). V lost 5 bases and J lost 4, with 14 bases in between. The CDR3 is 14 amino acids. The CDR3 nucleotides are TGTGCCAGTAGTCGACGACAGGTTAGCACTGAAGCTTTCTTT. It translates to CASSRRQVSTEAFF. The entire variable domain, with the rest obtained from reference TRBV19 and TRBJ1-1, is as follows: DGGITQSPKYLFRKEGQNVTLSCEQNLNHDAMYWYRQDPGQGLRLIYYSQIVNDFQKGDIAEGYSVSREKKESFPLTVTSAQKNPTAFYLCASSRRQVSTEAFFGQGTRLTVV.

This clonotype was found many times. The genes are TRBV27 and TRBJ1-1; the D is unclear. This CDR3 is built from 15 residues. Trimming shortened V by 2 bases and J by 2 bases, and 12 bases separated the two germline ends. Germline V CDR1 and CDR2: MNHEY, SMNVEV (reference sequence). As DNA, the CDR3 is TGTGCCAGCAGTTTAACCCCTATGGCTAACACTGAAGCTTTCTTT. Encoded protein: CASSLTPMANTEAFF.

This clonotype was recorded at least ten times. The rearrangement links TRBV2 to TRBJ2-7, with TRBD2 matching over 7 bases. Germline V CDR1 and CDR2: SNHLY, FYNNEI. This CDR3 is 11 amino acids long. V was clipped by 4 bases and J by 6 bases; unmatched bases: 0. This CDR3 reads CASSGGGEQYF. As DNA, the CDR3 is TGTGCCAGCAGTGGGGGGGGCGAGCAGTACTTC.

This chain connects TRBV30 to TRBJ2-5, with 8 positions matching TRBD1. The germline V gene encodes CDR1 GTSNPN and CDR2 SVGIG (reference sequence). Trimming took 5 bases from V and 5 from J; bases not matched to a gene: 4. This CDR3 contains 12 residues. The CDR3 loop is CAWRTGMETQYF. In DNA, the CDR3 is TGTGCCTGGCGGACAGGGATGGAGACCCAGTACTTC.

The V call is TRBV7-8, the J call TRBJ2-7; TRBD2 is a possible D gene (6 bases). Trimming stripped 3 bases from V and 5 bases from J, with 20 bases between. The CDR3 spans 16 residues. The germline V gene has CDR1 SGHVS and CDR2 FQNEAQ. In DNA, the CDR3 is TGTGCCAGCAGCTTGCGGCGGGGCAGGGCTCTCCACGAGCAGTACTTC. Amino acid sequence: CASSLRRGRALHEQYF.

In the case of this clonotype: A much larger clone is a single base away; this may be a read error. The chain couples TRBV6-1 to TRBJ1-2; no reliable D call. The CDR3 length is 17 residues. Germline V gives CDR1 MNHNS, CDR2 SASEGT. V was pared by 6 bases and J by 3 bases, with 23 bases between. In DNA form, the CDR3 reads TGTGCCAGCAGGGGTCTGGTGGGTCGGACCCCTCACTATGGCTACACCTTC. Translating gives CASRGLVGRTPHYGYTF.